This note documents a single TCR beta chain sequence. Antigen specificity is unknown. This sample was taken from a study of brain T cells in children with intractable seizures. General study results and limits: Only CDR3 sequence similarity suggested viral specificity, without known HCMV serostatus. Pre-surgery blood may have been undersampled, hiding some clones.

The data were produced by immunoSEQ multiplex PCR, yet TCRdb's version contains in-frame clones alone and is incomplete. The sample lists approximately 77,000 clones; about 93% were seen once. V was clipped by 2 bases and J by 5 bases; unmatched bases: 7. Germline CDR1 reads MDHEN; CDR2 reads SYDVKM. The CDR3 length is 16 residues. V and J are TRBV28 and TRBJ2-5; 11 positions agree with TRBD2. Specimen: peripheral blood, collected at surgery. This sequence originates from a boy in the first two years of life with tuberous sclerosis and intractable seizures. CDR3 residues: CASSLGSGRVEETQYF. In DNA, the CDR3 is TGTGCCAGCAGTTTAGGTAGCGGGAGGGTTGAGGAGACCCAGTACTTC.